Each of the 8 T cell receptor beta chains below was sequenced from the same sample in a study of blood T cell repertoires in COVID-19. Repertoires were generated with immunoSEQ multiplex PCR, while TCRdb's copy carries only in-frame clones and drops some. The sample has approximately 99,000 clones, about three quarters seen once. The sequenced sample consisted of peripheral blood. The receptor source for this set is a woman between 40 and 50 years old with acute or convalescent COVID-19.

Regarding this clone: The junction departs from germline at one end; a sequencing error may be responsible. The chain joins TRBV6-4 to TRBJ1-1; TRBD1 is a possible D gene (5 bases). CDR1 MRHNA and CDR2 SNTAGT come from the germline V gene. This CDR3 has 15 amino acids. CDR3 in DNA: TGTGCCAGCACCCCACCGGGCAGGGCGGACACTAAAGCTTTCTTT. Translated, it gives CASTPPGRADTKAFF.

The genes are TRBV6-5 and TRBJ1-2; 9 nucleotides align to TRBD1. The junction had 14 bases not matched to a gene; V was cut back by 7 bases and J by 8 bases. CDR3 size: 15 residues. The germline gives CDR1 MNHEY, CDR2 SVGAGI. In DNA, the CDR3 is TGTGCCAGCATCGGGGGGGGGACAGGGCTTCGCGGCTACACCTTC. It translates to CASIGGGTGLRGYTF.

The chain combines TRBV9 with TRBJ2-3, with D unresolved. CDR1 SGDLS and CDR2 YYNGEE come from the germline V gene. The CDR3 is 13 amino acids. V lost 1 base, J lost 4 bases, and 7 bases lay in between. CDR3 sequence (DNA): TGTGCCAGCAGCGTACCGGGTTCAGATACGCAGTATTTT. Encoded protein: CASSVPGSDTQYF.

This chain uses TRBV29-1 with TRBJ1-2; TRBD1 aligns across 7 bases. V lost 2 bases to trimming and J lost 5 bases; unmatched junction nucleotides: 5. The CDR3 extends over 13 amino acids. Germline values: CDR1 SQVTM, CDR2 ANQGSEA. In DNA, the CDR3 is TGCAGCGTTGAATCGACAGGGCAGTATGGCTACACCTTC. Translation: CSVESTGQYGYTF.

This clone was counted only a few times. This chain connects TRBV4-1 to TRBJ1-2; D is ambiguous. CDR1 is MGHRA, CDR2 YSYEKL, per germline. V dropped 8 bases and J dropped 1 base, with 14 bases sitting between them. This CDR3 has 14 residues. In DNA, the CDR3 is TGCGCCAGCCGCCCACCTAGTTTTAACTATGGCTACACCTTC. This encodes CASRPPSFNYGYTF.

As concerns this clone: A junction boundary mismatches the germline segment, possibly from a read error. The V and J genes are TRBV7-3 and TRBJ2-4; 13 bases match TRBD2. The CDR3 consists of 13 residues. Germline V gene sequence: CDR1 SGHTA, CDR2 FQGTGA. The CDR3 here is CASSLSSGTSGAF. The DNA for the CDR3 is TGTGCCAGCAGCTTAAGTTCGGGGACTAGCGGGGCCTTC.

This clone was counted a single time. This chain joins TRBV6-5 and TRBJ2-5; TRBD1 matches 10 bases. Unmatched junction bases numbered 6, after V lost 5 bases and J lost 6 bases. Germline V lookup: CDR1 MNHEY, CDR2 SVGAGI. The CDR3 length is 14 residues. The CDR3 is CASSTRDRGQTQYF. The CDR3 nucleotides read TGTGCCAGCAGTACCCGGGACAGGGGACAGACCCAGTACTTC.

This chain links TRBV29-1 with TRBJ2-1; TRBD2 is a possible D gene (7 bases). The germline V and J ends were trimmed by 6 bases and 7 bases, with 16 bases remaining between them. Germline V gives CDR1 SQVTM, CDR2 ANQGSEA. The CDR3 is made up of 13 amino acids. The CDR3 sequence: CSVRGGALNEQFF. CDR3 coding DNA: TGCAGCGTAAGAGGGGGGGCCCTAAATGAGCAGTTCTTC.